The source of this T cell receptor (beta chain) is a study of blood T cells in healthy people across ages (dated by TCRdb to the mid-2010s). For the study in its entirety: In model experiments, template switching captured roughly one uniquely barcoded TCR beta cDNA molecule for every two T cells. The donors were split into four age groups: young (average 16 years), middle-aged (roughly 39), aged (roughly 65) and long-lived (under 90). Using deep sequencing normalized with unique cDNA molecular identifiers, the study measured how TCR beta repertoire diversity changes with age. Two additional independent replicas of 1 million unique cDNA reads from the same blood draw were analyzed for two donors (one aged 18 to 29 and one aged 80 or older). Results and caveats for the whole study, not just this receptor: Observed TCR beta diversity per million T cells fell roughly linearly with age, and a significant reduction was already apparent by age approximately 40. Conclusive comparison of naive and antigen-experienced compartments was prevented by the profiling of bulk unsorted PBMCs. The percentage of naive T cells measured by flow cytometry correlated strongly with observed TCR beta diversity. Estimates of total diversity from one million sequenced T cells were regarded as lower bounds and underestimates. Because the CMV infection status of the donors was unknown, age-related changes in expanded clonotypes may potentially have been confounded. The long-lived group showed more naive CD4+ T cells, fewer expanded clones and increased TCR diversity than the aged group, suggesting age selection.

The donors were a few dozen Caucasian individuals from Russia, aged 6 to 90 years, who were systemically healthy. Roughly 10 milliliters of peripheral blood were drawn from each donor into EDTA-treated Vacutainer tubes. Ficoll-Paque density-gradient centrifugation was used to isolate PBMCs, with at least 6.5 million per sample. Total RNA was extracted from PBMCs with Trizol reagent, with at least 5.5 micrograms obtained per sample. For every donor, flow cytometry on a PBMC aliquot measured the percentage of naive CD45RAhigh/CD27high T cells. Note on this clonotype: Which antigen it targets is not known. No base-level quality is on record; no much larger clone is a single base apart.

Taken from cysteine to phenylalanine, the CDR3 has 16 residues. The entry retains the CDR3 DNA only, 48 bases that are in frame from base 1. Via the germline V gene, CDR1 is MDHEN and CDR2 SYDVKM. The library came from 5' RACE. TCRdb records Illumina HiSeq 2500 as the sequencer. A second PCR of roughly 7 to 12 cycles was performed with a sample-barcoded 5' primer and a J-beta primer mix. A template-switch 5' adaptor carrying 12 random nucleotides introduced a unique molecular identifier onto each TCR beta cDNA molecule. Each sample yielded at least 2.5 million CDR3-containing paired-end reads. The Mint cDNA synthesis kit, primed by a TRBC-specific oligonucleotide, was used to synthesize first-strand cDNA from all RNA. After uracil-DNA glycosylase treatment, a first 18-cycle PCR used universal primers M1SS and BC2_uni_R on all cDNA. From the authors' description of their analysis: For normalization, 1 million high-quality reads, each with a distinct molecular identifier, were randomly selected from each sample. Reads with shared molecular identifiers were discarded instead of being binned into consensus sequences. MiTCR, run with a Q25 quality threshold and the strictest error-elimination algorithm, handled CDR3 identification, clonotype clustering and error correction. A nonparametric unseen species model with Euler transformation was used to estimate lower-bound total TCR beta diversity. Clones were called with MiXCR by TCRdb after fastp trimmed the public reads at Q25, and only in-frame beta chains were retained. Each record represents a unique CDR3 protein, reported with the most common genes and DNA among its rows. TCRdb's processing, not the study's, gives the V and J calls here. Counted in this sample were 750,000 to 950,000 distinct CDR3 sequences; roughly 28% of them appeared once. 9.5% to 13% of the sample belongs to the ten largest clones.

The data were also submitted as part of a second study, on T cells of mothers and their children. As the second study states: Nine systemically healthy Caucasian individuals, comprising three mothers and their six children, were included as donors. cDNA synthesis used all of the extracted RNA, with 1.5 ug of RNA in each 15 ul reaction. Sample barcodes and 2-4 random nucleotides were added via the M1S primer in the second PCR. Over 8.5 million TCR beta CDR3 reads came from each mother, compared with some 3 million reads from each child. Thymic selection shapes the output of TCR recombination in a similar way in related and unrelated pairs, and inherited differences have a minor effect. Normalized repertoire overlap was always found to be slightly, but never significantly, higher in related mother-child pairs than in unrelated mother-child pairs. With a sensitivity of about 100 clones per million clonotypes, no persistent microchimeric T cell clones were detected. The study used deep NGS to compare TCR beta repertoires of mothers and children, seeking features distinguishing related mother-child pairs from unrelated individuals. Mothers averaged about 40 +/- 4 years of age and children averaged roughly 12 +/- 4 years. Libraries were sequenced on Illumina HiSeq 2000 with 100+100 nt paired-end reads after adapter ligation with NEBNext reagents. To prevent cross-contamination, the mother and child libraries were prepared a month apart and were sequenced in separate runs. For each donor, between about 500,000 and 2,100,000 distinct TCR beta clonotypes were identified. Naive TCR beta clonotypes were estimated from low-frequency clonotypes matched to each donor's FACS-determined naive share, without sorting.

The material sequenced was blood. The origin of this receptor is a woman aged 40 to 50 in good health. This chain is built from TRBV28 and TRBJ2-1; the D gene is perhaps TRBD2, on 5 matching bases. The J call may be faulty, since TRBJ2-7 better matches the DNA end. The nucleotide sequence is TGTGCCAGCAGTTTATTTCGGGGATCCACCTACAATGAGCAGTACTTC. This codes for CASSLFRGSTYNEQYF.